This is a list of T cell receptor beta chains from one sample in a study of T cells after yellow fever vaccination. Using its own MiXCR run on the 5' RACE reads, TCRdb lists one record per CDR3 protein. The repertoire includes 300,000 to 400,000 distinct CDR3 sequences, over 8% of them detected once, and roughly 18% sits in the top ten. The sample was PBMCs, taken on the day of the first yellow fever vaccination. These receptor sequences come from a man aged 18 to 30 who received the YFV17D yellow fever vaccine. The CDR3 runs from the conserved cysteine through the conserved F or W. Each record gives: V gene, CDR3 protein.

V gene: TRBV5-1
CDR3 protein: CASTGTNNGYTF

V gene: TRBV25-1
CDR3 protein: CASTLLGPGTFF

V gene: TRBV6-5
CDR3 protein: CASSYVGTGGDTQYF

V gene: TRBV21-1
CDR3 protein: CASSGKDGGKTHMNTEAFF

V gene: TRBV4-3
CDR3 protein: CASSQEGVPNSPLHF

V gene: TRBV5-5
CDR3 protein: CASSPGLFCGELFF

V gene: TRBV5-1
CDR3 protein: CASSSWGQRGIASTDTQYF

V gene: TRBV7-2
CDR3 protein: CASSPEFYEQYF

V gene: TRBV4-2
CDR3 protein: CASSQDRTENTEAFF

V gene: TRBV7-9
CDR3 protein: CASSGRNTEAFF

V gene: TRBV6-2/TRBV6-3
CDR3 protein: CASSYGITYEQYF

V gene: TRBV5-1
CDR3 protein: CASSLLPMNTEAFF

V gene: TRBV28
CDR3 protein: CASSLPLDRGMGETQYF

V gene: TRBV29-1
CDR3 protein: CSVSGTGGSKLFF

V gene: TRBV10-3
CDR3 protein: CAISARGGLETDTQYF

V gene: TRBV7-9
CDR3 protein: CASSLNQWEGDTGELFF

V gene: TRBV7-6
CDR3 protein: CASSSGPGTVTYEQYF

V gene: TRBV7-3
CDR3 protein: CASSFERVGISDTQYF

V gene: TRBV19
CDR3 protein: CASSIDLGEREGSYNEQFF

V gene: TRBV6-2/TRBV6-3
CDR3 protein: CASSYVDQTSGKKETQYF

V gene: TRBV6-5
CDR3 protein: CASSYLGAGGYTF

V gene: TRBV4-2
CDR3 protein: CASSQSDFQGSWGYTF

V gene: TRBV2
CDR3 protein: CASSVFPSKSNQPQHF

V gene: TRBV29-1
CDR3 protein: CSVEEVEGGELFF

V gene: TRBV7-6
CDR3 protein: CASSLAVSDRGYGYTF

V gene: TRBV20-1
CDR3 protein: CSASWGSNYNSPLHF

V gene: TRBV18
CDR3 protein: CASSPVQQDMNTEAFF

V gene: TRBV6-1
CDR3 protein: CASRSVAVSSYEQYF

V gene: TRBV12-3/TRBV12-4
CDR3 protein: CATGTGTGELFF

V gene: TRBV4-2
CDR3 protein: CASSQAPGTGGIADTQYF

V gene: TRBV12-5
CDR3 protein: CASAPRGRGLGWNTGELFF

V gene: TRBV4-3
CDR3 protein: CASSQLTGTHNSPLHF

V gene: TRBV7-2
CDR3 protein: CASSLAPGALGGYTF

V gene: TRBV3-1
CDR3 protein: CASSQGTGARDTQYF

V gene: TRBV11-2
CDR3 protein: CASSPSQGTGELFF

V gene: TRBV28
CDR3 protein: CASRTTRTGTATGELFF

V gene: TRBV4-3
CDR3 protein: CASSQDYGGERGQYF

V gene: TRBV7-2
CDR3 protein: CASSLEAENEQFF